The 6 T cell receptor beta chains below come from one sample, sequenced in a study of identical twins listed by TCRdb under 2016. Libraries were prepared through 5' RACE. Sequencing was performed on an Illumina HiSeq 2000. TCRdb reprocessing: public reads trimmed at Q25 with fastp, clones called with MiXCR, in-frame beta chains kept. CDR3 protein sequences are deduplicated, and each keeps its most common genes and DNA. The sample table holds approximately 300,000 distinct CDR3 sequences, of which nearly 9.5% were seen once. The ten largest make up roughly 6.4% of the sample. These data also formed part of another study, on yellow fever vaccine responses in identical twins.

Material: CD8+ T cells sorted from blood. All receptors come from a woman younger than 30 in good health.

This clonotype was counted ten times or more. The chain recombines TRBV5-6 with TRBJ2-7, with D unresolved. V shed 0 bases and J shed 3 bases, with 7 bases lying between them. Germline CDR1 and CDR2: SGHDT and YYEEEE. There are 13 residues in the CDR3. The CDR3 here is CASSLGAVYEQYF. The CDR3 DNA is TGTGCCAGCAGCTTGGGGGCAGTCTACGAGCAGTACTTC.

The chain is built from TRBV2 and TRBJ2-3, with 12 bases matching TRBD2. The CDR3 is made up of 15 amino acids. The J segment lost 2 bases and the V segment lost 8 bases, leaving 5 bases of the junction unmatched. Germline CDR1 is SNHLY and CDR2 is FYNNEI. CDR3: CASGWTSGDTDTQYF. CDR3 DNA sequence: TGTGCCAGCGGGTGGACTAGCGGGGACACAGATACGCAGTATTTT.

This clonotype came up a few times. V is TRBV12-3 or TRBV12-4 and J is TRBJ2-1; no clear D. Deletions cut 11 bases from V and 5 bases from J, with 13 bases between. The CDR3 length is 12 residues. The CDR3 coding sequence is TGTGCCTCGGGCCAGATAAACAATGAGCAGTTCTTC. Its translation is CASGQINNEQFF.

The table lists this clonotype with a few counts. This chain connects TRBV12-3 or TRBV12-4 to TRBJ1-5, with D perhaps matching TRBD1 (5 bases). Trimming stripped 6 bases from V and 5 bases from J, with 14 bases between. CDR3 length: 14 residues. The CDR3 DNA sequence: TGTGCCAGCAGCTTCGGGGCTAGTGATCAGCCCCAGCATTTT. This encodes CASSFGASDQPQHF.

Worth noting for this clonotype: A clone one base away is much larger, so this may be a read error. The chain combines TRBV6-1 with TRBJ2-4; D not resolved. The V gene's germline CDR1 is MNHNS and CDR2 SASEGT. The CDR3 runs 16 residues. The CDR3 loop reads CASSEVIAGSKNIHYF. CDR3 DNA: TGTGCCAGCAGTGAAGTAATTGCTGGTTCCAAAAACATTCACTACTTC.

This clonotype was detected many times. The chain has TRBV12-3 or TRBV12-4 and TRBJ2-3; D is unresolved. This CDR3 comprises 15 residues. V was cut by 1 base and J by 4 bases, with 12 bases left in between. CDR3 coding DNA: TGTGCCAGCAGTTTAGAAGGGTCCTATGCAGATACGCAGTATTTT. Protein product: CASSLEGSYADTQYF.